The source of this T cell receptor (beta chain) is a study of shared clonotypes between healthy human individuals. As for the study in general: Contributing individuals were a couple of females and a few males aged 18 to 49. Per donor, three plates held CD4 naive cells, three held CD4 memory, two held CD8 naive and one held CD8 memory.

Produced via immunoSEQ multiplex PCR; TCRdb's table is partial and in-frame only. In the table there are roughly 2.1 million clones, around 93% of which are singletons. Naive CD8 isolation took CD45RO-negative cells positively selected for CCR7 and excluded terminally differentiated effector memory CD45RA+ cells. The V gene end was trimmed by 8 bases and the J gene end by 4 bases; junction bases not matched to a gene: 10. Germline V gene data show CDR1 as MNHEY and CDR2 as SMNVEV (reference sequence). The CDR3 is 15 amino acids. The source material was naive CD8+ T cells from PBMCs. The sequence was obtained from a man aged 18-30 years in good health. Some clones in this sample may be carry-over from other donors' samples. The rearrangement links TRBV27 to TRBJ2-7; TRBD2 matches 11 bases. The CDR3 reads CASRLTSGSRYEQYF. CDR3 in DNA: TGTGCCAGCCGCCTCACTAGCGGGAGTAGGTACGAGCAGTACTTC.